The sequence of this T cell receptor beta chain was determined in a study of post-analysis software for immune sequencing data (dated by TCRdb to about 2015). Looking at the study overall: Recorded disease courses included relapsing-remitting, secondary progressive and progressive-relapsing multiple sclerosis, with some patients lacking subtype annotation. The patient repertoires were compared against 11 previously published healthy control repertoires obtained from donors aged roughly 6 to 25 years. A subset of samples was prepared in parallel using single-end sample barcoding, then pooled and co-amplified after Illumina adapter ligation. What the study reported, not specific to this receptor: Direct clustering with F measure revealed strong co-clustering of samples prepared in the same batch, which led to a batch-effect correction. Compared with controls, multiple sclerosis patients had significantly lower normalized Chao1 diversity, a finding suggesting substantial peripheral T-cell clonal expansion. Several TRBV segments, including TRBV5-6, TRBV5-1 and TRBV20-1, were significantly more frequent in patients than controls. The control group was slightly older than the multiple sclerosis patient group.

Concerning this clonotype: Its target antigen remains unknown. A read error may be the cause here, since a much bigger clone is one base away.

TCR beta repertoires were profiled from peripheral blood of over 10 young patients with multiple sclerosis to demonstrate the VDJtools post-analysis software. The patients with multiple sclerosis were children and adolescents between about 6 and 17 years of age. Counted from cysteine to phenylalanine, this CDR3 has 11 amino acids. Just the 33-base CDR3 DNA is kept, in frame starting at base 1. Taken from the germline V gene, the CDR1 and CDR2 loops are SQVTM and ANQGSEA. Preparation of the library involved PCR. Sequencer: Illumina HiSeq 2500. To reduce PCR and sequencing biases, unique molecular identifiers were built into the TCR beta cDNA libraries. Every 1 to 10 million input T cells yielded approximately 500,000 cDNA molecules, meaning each molecule approximated one T cell. The patient libraries were prepared and sequenced using the same protocol as the earlier healthy control dataset. Within a given batch, samples were prepared together, multiplexed and sequenced on the same HiSeq lane. The original pipeline was this. MIGEC handled the raw barcoded reads, throwing out single-read molecular identifier groups before consensus assembly and CDR3 extraction. Clonotype tables were post-analysed with VDJtools, and diversity was normalized by down-sampling all datasets to the smallest sample size. To correct batch-related cross-sample contamination, repertoire overlap clustering matched CDR3 amino acid sequences but not nucleotide sequences. TCRdb reran the public reads through fastp at Q25 and MiXCR, keeping productive beta chains. Entries that share a CDR3 protein sequence are merged under the most common genes and DNA. The V and J calls, along with clone size, are taken from TCRdb and not from the paper's own processing. This sample holds hundreds of thousands of distinct CDR3 sequences; roughly 30% were observed only once. In total, the top ten clones hold under 0.7% of the sample.

The sequence derives from a girl aged 10 to 17 with multiple sclerosis. The chain couples TRBV29-1 to TRBJ2-1; the D segment could be TRBD1, given 5 matching bases. Material for sequencing was blood. The CDR3 here reads CSGQSYNEQCF. The sequenced DNA: TGCAGCGGACAGAGCTACAATGAGCAGTGCTTC.